This record covers a single T cell receptor (beta chain). Antigen: not known. Germline V gene lookup returns CDR1 ENHRY and CDR2 SYGVKD. The CDR3 has 18 residues. The V end lost 4 bases, the J end lost 1 base, and 22 bases lay between the germline ends. Data came from immunoSEQ multiplex PCR; TCRdb stores just in-frame clones and leaves some out. The sample contains around 69,000 clones, nearly 90% of which appear only once. This sample is drawn from a study of graft-versus-host responses after intestinal transplantation. Whole-study context: Multivisceral, liver-intestinal, or isolated intestinal transplants were performed in recipients. All recipients got anti-thymocyte globulin induction, then tacrolimus and steroids for approximately 3 years. Notes on the study in general: Analysis identified GvH clones in recipient marrow, with some appearing first in ileum or blood.

The material was unstimulated CD8+ T cells sorted from spleen or lymph node cells, obtained before transplant. The clonotype was recovered from a human donor who was the organ donor for an intestinal transplant. This sequence joins TRBV10-3 and TRBJ1-2; possibly TRBD1 for D (5 bases). The CDR3 DNA follows: TGTGCCATCAGTGTCCCCCAGGGCACGTTACACATTAACTATGGCTACACCTTC. This gives the protein CAISVPQGTLHINYGYTF.